This is a list of T cell receptor beta chains from one sample in a study of vaccination effects on CD4 cells after COVID-19. These receptors are not linked to any known antigen. Assay used: immunoSEQ multiplex PCR; TCRdb lists only in-frame clones, some missing. The sample has some 25,000 clones, around 67% seen once. The sample here was CD4+ T cells from PBMCs cultured with SARS-CoV-2 spike peptides, taken after COVID-19 vaccination. These receptors all come from a human donor who received a COVID-19 vaccine. CDR3s include the opening cysteine and the closing phenylalanine or tryptophan. The D gene is left open where the match is weak. Expanded clones are given a class, and other clones once, few, many or no size at all.

clone_size | j_call | v_call | d_call | cdr3_nt | cdr3_aa
. | TRBJ2-5 | TRBV2 | . | TGTGCCAGCATTGATTTGTTGTGGGGGCGCGGCGAGACCCAGTACTTC | CASIDLLWGRGETQYF
. | TRBJ1-3 | TRBV10-1 | . | TGCGCCAGCAAGTACCGGGCTTCTTCTCTTCGAAACACCATATATTTT | CASKYRASSLRNTIYF
. | TRBJ2-6 | TRBV11-3 | . | TGTGCCAGCAGCTTCGGAAACTCTGGGGCCAACGTCCTGACTTTC | CASSFGNSGANVLTF
few | TRBJ1-6 | TRBV3-1/TRBV3-2 | . | TGTGCCAGCAGCCAAGGAGGCCACGGCTCCTATAATTCACCCCTCCACTTT | CASSQGGHGSYNSPLHF
. | TRBJ2-7 | TRBV5-1 | TRBD1 | TGCGCCAGCAGCCCGATAGGACAGGGGGCCATCAGTGTTGAGCAGTACTTC | CASSPIGQGAISVEQYF
. | TRBJ1-6 | TRBV2 | TRBD1 | TGTGCCAGCACGACAGGGGAAACAGCTAATTCACCCCTCCACTTT | CASTTGETANSPLHF
. | TRBJ2-5 | TRBV4-1 | TRBD1 | TGCGCCAGCAGCCAAGAGGTGTCTGAGGGGGCGAAGACCCAGTACTTC | CASSQEVSEGAKTQYF
. | TRBJ2-3 | TRBV29-1 | . | TGCAGCGTTGAAGAACGCACAGATACGCAGTATTTT | CSVEERTDTQYF
. | TRBJ2-4 | TRBV25-1 | . | TGTGCCAGCAGCCCAGGGGATTGGTACGGCAAAAACATTCAGTACTTC | CASSPGDWYGKNIQYF
. | TRBJ2-3 | TRBV7-2 | . | TGTGCCAGCAGCTATACCAGGGGCACAGATACGCAGTATTTT | CASSYTRGTDTQYF
medium-sized | TRBJ1-2 | TRBV6-2/TRBV6-3 | . | TGTGCCAGCAGCACCAGGGGTGACTATGGCTACACCTTC | CASSTRGDYGYTF
. | TRBJ1-2 | TRBV2 | . | TGTGCCAGCAACCAGTGGCAGGGCGATGGCTACACCTTC | CASNQWQGDGYTF
. | TRBJ2-5 | TRBV28 | TRBD1 | TGTGCCAGCAGCCCGACAGGGGCCGCTTCTTCGGCCCAGTACTTC | CASSPTGAASSAQYF
. | TRBJ1-5 | TRBV24-1 | . | TGTGCCCCCACTGTTAGCAATCAGCCCCAGCATTTT | CAPTVSNQPQHF
few | TRBJ1-2 | TRBV2 | TRBD1 | TGTGCCAGCAGGGACACAGGGGGCGTAGGGTATGGCTACACCTTC | CASRDTGGVGYGYTF
once | TRBJ1-2 | TRBV16 | . | TGTGCCAGCAGCCTCAATTCGGGCACAGAAGGCTACACCTTC | CASSLNSGTEGYTF
. | TRBJ1-1 | TRBV4-2 | . | TGTGCCAGCAGCCAAGCGGGAGGACTGGCTGACGCTTTCTTT | CASSQAGGLADAFF
medium-sized | TRBJ1-2 | TRBV4-1 | . | TGCGCCAGCCGGGGAGGGGTTGGCTACACCTTC | CASRGGVGYTF
. | TRBJ2-7 | TRBV18 | TRBD2 | TGTGCCAGCACCCAGGCAACTAGCGGGAGAGGGTCCTACGAGCAGTACTTC | CASTQATSGRGSYEQYF
few | TRBJ1-2 | TRBV27 | . | TGTGCCAGCAGCCCCCGAGGGGGAGGGGGAGCTAACTATGGCTACACCTTC | CASSPRGGGGANYGYTF
. | TRBJ2-1 | TRBV11-2 | TRBD2 | TGTGCCAGCAGCTTAAGGAGCGGGAGTCGCAATGAGCAGTTCTTC | CASSLRSGSRNEQFF
once | TRBJ2-7 | TRBV9 | . | TGTGCCAGCAGCCCTGCTATGGGGGGCTTGACCTACGAGCAGTACTTC | CASSPAMGGLTYEQYF
. | TRBJ1-5 | TRBV6-1 | . | TGTGCCAGCAGTGAAGCGTGGTCCCAGCCCCAGCATTTT | CASSEAWSQPQHF
. | TRBJ2-5 | TRBV18 | . | TGTGCCAGCTCCCCAAGTCGGCAGGGCCAAGAGACCCAGTACTTC | CASSPSRQGQETQYF
. | TRBJ2-3 | TRBV6-1 | . | TGTGCCAGCAGTGACAGGAGCACAGATACGCAGTATTTT | CASSDRSTDTQYF
medium-sized | TRBJ1-1 | TRBV5-1 | . | TGCGCCAGCAGCAATAGAGAGACAGGGAACACTGAAGCTTTCTTT | CASSNRETGNTEAFF
. | TRBJ2-5 | TRBV20-1 | TRBD2 | TGCAGTGCTAGTGCCCTACTAGCGGGTAACCAAGAGACCCAGTACTTC | CSASALLAGNQETQYF
. | TRBJ1-6 | TRBV2 | . | TGTGCCAGCAGTGATATAACAGTGAATTCACCCCTCCACTTT | CASSDITVNSPLHF
. | TRBJ1-1 | TRBV12-3/TRBV12-4 | . | TGTGCCAGCATAGTCGGGAGAAACACTGAAGCTTTCTTT | CASIVGRNTEAFF
few | TRBJ1-1 | TRBV7-9 | . | TGTGCCAGCAGCTTAGCCGCATCTTCTAGGGGGAACACTGAAGCTTTCTTT | CASSLAASSRGNTEAFF
few | TRBJ2-1 | TRBV5-1 | TRBD1 | TGCGCCAGCAGCCCCGGACAGGGGGGGAATGAGCAGTTCTTC | CASSPGQGGNEQFF
. | TRBJ2-6 | TRBV7-2 | TRBD1 | TGTGCCAGCAGCTCTACAGGGGCTGGGGCCAACGTCCTGACTTTC | CASSSTGAGANVLTF
. | TRBJ2-5 | TRBV3-1/TRBV3-2 | TRBD2 | TGTGCCAGCAGCCCGGGACTAAGAGAGACCCAGTACTTC | CASSPGLRETQYF
. | TRBJ2-7 | TRBV12-3/TRBV12-4 | . | TGTGCCAGCAGCGCCGGGCAGACCTACGAGCAGTACTTC | CASSAGQTYEQYF
. | TRBJ1-4 | TRBV5-1 | TRBD1 | TGCGCCAGCAGCATGCAACAGGGGGTTCGTGAAAAACTGTTTTTT | CASSMQQGVREKLFF
. | TRBJ2-7 | TRBV6-1 | TRBD1 | TGTGCCAGTTGTGGGACAGGGGGTTGGGAGCAGTACTTC | CASCGTGGWEQYF
. | TRBJ2-5 | TRBV3-1/TRBV3-2 | TRBD2 | TGTGCCAGCAGCCAAGTATACGGACTAGCGGGGGGACAAGAGACCCAGTACTTC | CASSQVYGLAGGQETQYF
. | TRBJ2-5 | TRBV7-9 | . | TGTGCCAGCAGCCGGCTTCCGGGGGAGGAACTGGAGACCCAGTACTTC | CASSRLPGEELETQYF
. | TRBJ2-3 | TRBV5-1 | . | TGCGCCAGCAGCTTGACACAGCGACTCACAGATACGCAGTATTTT | CASSLTQRLTDTQYF
. | TRBJ1-1 | TRBV6-5 | . | TGTGCCAGCCATAGGACCGGGCTCACTGAAGCTTTCTTT | CASHRTGLTEAFF
. | TRBJ2-3 | TRBV3-1/TRBV3-2 | TRBD2 | TGTGCCAGCAGCCAAGGAGGATCTAGCGGGATAAGCACAGATACGCAGTATTTT | CASSQGGSSGISTDTQYF
few | TRBJ1-2 | TRBV30 | . | TGTGCCTGGAGTGTACAGGGCGGTGGCTACACCTTC | CAWSVQGGGYTF
. | TRBJ1-1 | TRBV5-1 | . | TGCGCCAGCAGCTTGGTTTGGGGTATGAACACTGAAGCTTTCTTT | CASSLVWGMNTEAFF
. | TRBJ2-7 | TRBV11-2 | . | TGTGCCAGCAGCTTAACATCAGGGGTGAGGTACGAGCAGTACTTC | CASSLTSGVRYEQYF
. | TRBJ2-3 | TRBV12-3/TRBV12-4 | . | TGTGCCAGCCGATTTAGCACAGATACGCAGTATTTT | CASRFSTDTQYF
few | TRBJ2-1 | TRBV7-2 | TRBD1 | TGTGCCAGCAGCATGGACAGGGGCTCCTACAATGAGCAGTTCTTC | CASSMDRGSYNEQFF
. | TRBJ2-2 | TRBV18 | TRBD2 | TGTGCCAGCTCACAGCGCTCTAGCGGGAGTGCCGGGGAGCTGTTTTTT | CASSQRSSGSAGELFF
few | TRBJ1-2 | TRBV5-4 | TRBD1 | TGTGCCAGCAGCTGGGGGACAGGGCCAAAGGGCTATGGCTACACCTTC | CASSWGTGPKGYGYTF